This T cell receptor (beta chain) was identified in a study of T cell responses to AZD1222 COVID-19 vaccine. Germline CDR1 is SGHRS and CDR2 is YFSETQ. The CDR3 spans 14 residues. V was shortened by 1 base and J by 7 bases, with 12 bases between the two germline ends. As to this clone: The antigen remains unidentified.

Study outcomes and limitations: Mostly white British, mostly female donors; authors suggested clonal diversity may be underestimated.

The method was immunoSEQ multiplex PCR; TCRdb's version includes in-frame clones alone and lacks a portion of them. The sample consists of under 200,000 clones, 88% of them appearing once. The chain carries TRBV5-1 and TRBJ2-1, with D maybe TRBD2 (5 bases). The source material was peripheral blood, sampled 28 days after the second AZD1222 dose. This clonotype was sampled from an adult who received the AZD1222 COVID-19 vaccine. The CDR3 here is CASSLPGSVNEQFF. Written as DNA, the CDR3 is TGCGCCAGCAGCTTGCCGGGGAGCGTTAATGAGCAGTTCTTC.